Listed below are T cell receptor beta chains from one sample, sequenced in a study of blood T cell repertoires in COVID-19. Clones were sequenced by immunoSEQ multiplex PCR, and TCRdb holds only the in-frame ones, with some missing. Of around 150,000 clones in the sample, 82% were seen once. The sequenced sample was peripheral blood. The source is a woman in her thirties or forties with COVID-19, enrolled during active disease. CDR3s include the opening cysteine and the closing phenylalanine or tryptophan. Each record gives: J gene, clone size, V gene, D gene, CDR3 protein, CDR3 DNA. A D gene is named only where the DNA matches it firmly. Clone sizes are given selectively: once, few, many, or a class where the clone is expanded.

TRBJ2-1 NA TRBV7-3 NA CASSPTGNEQFF TGTGCCAGCAGCCCCACCGGGAATGAGCAGTTCTTC
TRBJ2-3 NA TRBV7-3 TRBD2 CASSLTTSGTDTQYF TGTGCCAGCAGCTTAACGACTAGCGGCACAGATACGCAGTATTTT
TRBJ2-5 NA TRBV27 NA CASRAGDRETQYF TGTGCCAGCAGAGCCGGAGACCGGGAGACCCAGTACTTC
TRBJ2-2 NA TRBV4-2 TRBD2 CASPPLSRTSGDRNTGELFF TGTGCCAGCCCGCCCCTCTCTCGGACTAGCGGGGACAGGAACACCGGGGAGCTGTTTTTT
TRBJ2-3 NA TRBV11-3 TRBD2 CASSRTSAGTDTQYF TGTGCCAGCAGTAGGACTAGCGCGGGCACAGATACGCAGTATTTT
TRBJ1-6 many TRBV4-1 NA CASSQDSGSYNSPLHF TGCGCCAGCAGCCAAGATTCGGGGTCCTATAATTCACCCCTCCACTTT
TRBJ2-3 NA TRBV19 NA CASQLGGLTDTQYF TGTGCCAGCCAATTGGGGGGGCTCACAGATACGCAGTATTTT
TRBJ2-7 NA TRBV27 TRBD2 CASSLREGAYEQYF TGTGCCAGCAGTTTACGGGAGGGAGCCTACGAGCAGTACTTC
TRBJ2-1 NA TRBV20-1 NA CSATRGNEQFF TGCAGTGCCACCCGGGGAAATGAGCAGTTCTTC
TRBJ2-7 NA TRBV19 TRBD1 CASSIQGASLFYEQYF TGTGCCAGTAGTATACAGGGGGCGTCTCTCTTTTACGAGCAGTACTTC
TRBJ1-1 once TRBV5-4 NA CASSFGGVRNTEAFF TGTGCCAGCAGCTTTGGGGGGGTCAGGAACACTGAAGCTTTCTTT
TRBJ1-6 NA TRBV30 NA CAWTEGIRNSPLHF TGTGCCTGGACCGAGGGTATTAGGAATTCACCCCTCCACTTT
TRBJ2-5 NA TRBV2 NA CASSFKQETQYF TGTGCCAGCAGTTTTAAACAAGAGACCCAGTACTTC
TRBJ2-7 NA TRBV19 NA CASSSTRKGYEQYF TGTGCCAGTAGTTCTACTAGAAAAGGCTACGAGCAGTACTTC
TRBJ2-7 few TRBV19 NA CATSGLSYEQYF TGTGCCACCTCCGGACTATCCTACGAGCAGTACTTC
TRBJ1-6 NA TRBV7-9 NA CASGQVGSPLHF TGTGCCAGTGGACAAGTCGGTTCACCCCTCCACTTT
TRBJ1-1 NA TRBV11-2 NA CASSLARHTNTEAFF TGTGCCAGCAGCTTAGCTAGGCACACGAACACTGAAGCTTTCTTT
TRBJ1-5 NA TRBV3-1/TRBV3-2 NA CASSLRRGNTQPQHF TGTGCCAGCAGCCTTCGAAGGGGTAATACTCAGCCCCAGCATTTT
TRBJ2-2 NA TRBV7-7 TRBD2 CASSPKTSGSTGELFF TGTGCTAGCAGCCCCAAGACTAGCGGGAGCACCGGGGAGCTGTTTTTT
TRBJ2-1 NA TRBV2 TRBD1 CASRENIPGQGVNEQFF TGTGCCAGCAGGGAAAATATACCGGGACAGGGGGTAAATGAGCAGTTCTTC
TRBJ1-2 NA TRBV5-5 TRBD1 CASSWGTGGIYGYTF TGTGCCAGCAGCTGGGGGACAGGGGGCATCTATGGCTACACCTTC
TRBJ2-3 NA TRBV30 NA CAWSMSGGPGDTQYF TGTGCCTGGAGTATGTCGGGGGGCCCAGGAGATACGCAGTATTTT
TRBJ2-1 once TRBV6-5 NA CASSSGLYNEQFF TGTGCCAGCAGTTCGGGACTCTACAATGAGCAGTTCTTC
TRBJ2-1 few TRBV7-6 NA CASSSPGSYNEQFF TGTGCCAGCTCATCTCCGGGGTCCTACAATGAGCAGTTCTTC
TRBJ1-6 NA TRBV30 NA CAWNGQHNSPLHF TGTGCCTGGAATGGACAGCATAATTCACCCCTCCACTTT
TRBJ2-1 NA TRBV14 NA CASSPRYSGSYNEQFF TGTGCCAGCAGCCCCCGCTATAGCGGCTCCTACAATGAGCAGTTCTTC
TRBJ1-2 NA TRBV19 NA CATTGSLNANYGYTF TGTGCCACTACAGGGAGTCTTAACGCTAACTATGGCTACACCTTC
TRBJ2-2 many TRBV20-1 NA CSASYRANTGELFF TGCAGTGCTAGTTATAGAGCGAACACCGGGGAGCTGTTTTTT
TRBJ2-7 NA TRBV28 NA CASSITGPPYEQYF TGTGCCAGCAGTATTACAGGACCTCCCTACGAGCAGTACTTC
TRBJ2-7 NA TRBV5-8 TRBD2 CASSLAGGSSYEQYF TGTGCCAGCAGCCTTGCGGGGGGGAGCTCCTACGAGCAGTACTTC
TRBJ2-7 NA TRBV27 TRBD1 CARATGAYEQYF TGTGCCAGGGCGACAGGGGCCTACGAGCAGTACTTC
TRBJ2-1 NA TRBV5-1 NA CASSLGASYDEQFF TGCGCCAGCAGCTTGGGGGCGAGTTATGATGAGCAGTTCTTC
TRBJ1-3 NA TRBV3-1/TRBV3-2 NA CASSHWGGPSSGNTIYF TGTGCCAGCAGCCATTGGGGGGGCCCCTCTTCTGGAAACACCATATATTTT
TRBJ1-1 NA TRBV2 TRBD1 CASSADRAATEAFF TGTGCCAGCAGCGCCGACAGGGCGGCCACTGAAGCTTTCTTT
TRBJ1-1 once TRBV20-1 TRBD1 CSASWQGAQKNEAFF TGCAGTGCTAGTTGGCAGGGGGCGCAAAAAAATGAAGCTTTCTTT
TRBJ2-5 NA TRBV9 NA CASSHGQSQETQYF TGTGCCAGCAGCCACGGACAGTCACAAGAGACCCAGTACTTC
TRBJ1-3 NA TRBV30 NA CAWSLPGVFGNTIYF TGTGCCTGGAGCCTCCCCGGAGTGTTTGGAAACACCATATATTTT
TRBJ2-5 few TRBV3-1/TRBV3-2 NA CASSHAGTWGGETQYF TGTGCCAGCAGCCATGCCGGGACGTGGGGAGGAGAGACCCAGTACTTC